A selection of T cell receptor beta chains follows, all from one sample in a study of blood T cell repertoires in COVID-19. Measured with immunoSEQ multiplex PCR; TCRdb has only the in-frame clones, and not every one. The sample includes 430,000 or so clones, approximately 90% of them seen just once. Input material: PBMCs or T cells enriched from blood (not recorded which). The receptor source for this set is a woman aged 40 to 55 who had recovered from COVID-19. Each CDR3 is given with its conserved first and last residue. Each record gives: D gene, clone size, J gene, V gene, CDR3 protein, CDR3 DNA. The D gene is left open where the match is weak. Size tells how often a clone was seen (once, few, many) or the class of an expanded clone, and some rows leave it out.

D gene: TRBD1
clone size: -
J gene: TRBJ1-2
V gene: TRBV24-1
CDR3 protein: CATSDSRGVAYGYTF
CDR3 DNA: TGTGCCACCAGTGACTCCAGGGGGGTAGCCTATGGCTACACCTTC

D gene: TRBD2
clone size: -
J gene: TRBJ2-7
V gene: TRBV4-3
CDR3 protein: CASSQDSLAGGYEQYF
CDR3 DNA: TGCGCCAGCAGCCAAGATTCCCTAGCGGGAGGCTACGAGCAGTACTTC

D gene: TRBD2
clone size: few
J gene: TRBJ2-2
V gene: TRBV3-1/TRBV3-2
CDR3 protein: CASSQGSSGRSGELFF
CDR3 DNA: TGTGCCAGCAGCCAAGGTTCCAGCGGGAGGTCCGGGGAGCTGTTTTTT

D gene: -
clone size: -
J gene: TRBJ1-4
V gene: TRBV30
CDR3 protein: CAWEKRGPPGGREKLFF
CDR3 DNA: TGTGCCTGGGAAAAACGGGGCCCCCCCGGGGGTCGGGAAAAACTGTTTTTT

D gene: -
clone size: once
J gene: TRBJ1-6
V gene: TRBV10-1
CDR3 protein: CASRDSYNSPLHF
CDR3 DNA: TGCGCCAGCAGGGACAGCTATAATTCACCCCTCCACTTT

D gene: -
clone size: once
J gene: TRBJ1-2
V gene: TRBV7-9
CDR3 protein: CASSLPQDRFNTF
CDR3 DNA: TGTGCCAGCAGCCTCCCCCAAGACAGATTCAACACCTTC

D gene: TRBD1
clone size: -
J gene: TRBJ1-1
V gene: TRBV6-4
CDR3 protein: CASSETGTGHTEAFF
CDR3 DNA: TGTGCCAGCAGTGAAACGGGGACAGGTCATACTGAAGCTTTCTTT

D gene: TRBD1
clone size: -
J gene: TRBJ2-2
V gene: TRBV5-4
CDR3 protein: CASSSDRVRSTGELFF
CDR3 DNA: TGTGCCAGCAGCTCGGACAGGGTTCGGAGCACCGGGGAGCTGTTTTTT

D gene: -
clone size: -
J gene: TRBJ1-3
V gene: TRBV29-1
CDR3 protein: CSVADGAGSGNTIYF
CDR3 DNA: TGCAGCGTTGCAGATGGAGCCGGATCTGGAAACACCATATATTTT

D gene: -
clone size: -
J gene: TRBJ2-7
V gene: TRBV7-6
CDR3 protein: CASSLGVGEGEQYF
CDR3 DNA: TGTGCCAGCAGCTTAGGCGTGGGGGAGGGGGAACAGTACTTC

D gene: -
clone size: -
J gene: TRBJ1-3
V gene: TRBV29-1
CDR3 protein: CSVEGTTGNTIYF
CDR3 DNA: TGCAGCGTTGAAGGGACAACTGGAAACACCATATATTTT

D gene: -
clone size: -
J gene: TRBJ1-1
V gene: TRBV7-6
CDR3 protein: CASSLVLGGTEAFF
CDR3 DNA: TGTGCCAGCAGCTTAGTTCTGGGGGGAACTGAAGCTTTCTTT

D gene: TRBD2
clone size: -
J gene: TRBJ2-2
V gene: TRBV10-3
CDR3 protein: CAISEAGGTPTGELFF
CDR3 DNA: TGTGCCATCAGTGAGGCCGGGGGGACTCCCACCGGGGAGCTGTTTTTT

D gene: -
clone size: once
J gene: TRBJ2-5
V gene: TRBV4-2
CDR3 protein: CASSQVRTRGGGETQYF
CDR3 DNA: TGTGCCAGCAGCCAAGTTAGGACTAGGGGGGGCGGAGAGACCCAGTACTTC

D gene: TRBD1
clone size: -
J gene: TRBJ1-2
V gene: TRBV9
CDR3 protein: CASSATGTGNGYTF
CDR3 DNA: TGTGCCAGCAGCGCCACCGGGACAGGGAATGGCTACACCTTC

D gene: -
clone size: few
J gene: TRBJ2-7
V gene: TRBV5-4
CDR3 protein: CASSFWQGQYYEQYF
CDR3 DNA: TGTGCCAGCAGCTTTTGGCAGGGCCAGTACTACGAGCAGTACTTC

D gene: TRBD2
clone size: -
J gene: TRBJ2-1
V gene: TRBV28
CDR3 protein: CASSLRLAGDENEQFF
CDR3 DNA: TGTGCCAGCAGTTTGAGGCTAGCGGGAGATGAAAATGAGCAGTTCTTC

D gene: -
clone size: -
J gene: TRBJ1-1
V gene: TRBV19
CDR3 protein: CASSIGRVWTEAFF
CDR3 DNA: TGTGCCAGTAGTATCGGCAGGGTGTGGACTGAAGCTTTCTTT

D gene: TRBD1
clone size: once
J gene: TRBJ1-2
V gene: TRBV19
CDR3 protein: CASTPSIGQGVYGYTF
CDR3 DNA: TGTGCCAGTACCCCGTCGATAGGGCAGGGGGTCTATGGCTACACCTTC

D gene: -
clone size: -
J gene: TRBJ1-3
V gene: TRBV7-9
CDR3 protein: CASSLEGVSGNTIYF
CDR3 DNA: TGTGCCAGCAGCTTAGAGGGGGTCTCTGGAAACACCATATATTTT

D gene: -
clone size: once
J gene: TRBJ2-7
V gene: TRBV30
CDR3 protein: CAWSVADKAGEQYF
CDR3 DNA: TGTGCCTGGAGTGTAGCAGACAAAGCCGGCGAGCAGTACTTC

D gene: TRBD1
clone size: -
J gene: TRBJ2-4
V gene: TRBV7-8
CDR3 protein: CASSFPATGGSDIQYF
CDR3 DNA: TGTGCCAGCAGCTTTCCGGCGACAGGGGGAAGTGACATTCAGTACTTC

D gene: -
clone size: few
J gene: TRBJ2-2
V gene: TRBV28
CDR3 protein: CASSSNVLGELFF
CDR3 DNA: TGTGCCAGCAGTTCAAATGTACTCGGGGAGCTGTTTTTT

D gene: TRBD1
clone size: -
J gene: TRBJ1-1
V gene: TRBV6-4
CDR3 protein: CASSGGTGVNTEAFF
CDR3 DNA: TGTGCCAGCAGTGGGGGGACAGGGGTTAACACTGAAGCTTTCTTT

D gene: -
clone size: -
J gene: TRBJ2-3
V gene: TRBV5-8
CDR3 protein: CASEARQPDTQYF
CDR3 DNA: TGTGCCAGCGAAGCTAGACAGCCAGATACGCAGTATTTT

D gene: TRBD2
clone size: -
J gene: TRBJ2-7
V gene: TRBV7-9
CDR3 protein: CASSAETSGSYEQYF
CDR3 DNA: TGTGCCAGCAGCGCTGAGACTAGCGGGAGCTACGAGCAGTACTTC

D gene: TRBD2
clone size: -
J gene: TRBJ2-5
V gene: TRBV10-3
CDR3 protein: CAISVASGSGETQYF
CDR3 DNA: TGTGCCATCAGTGTGGCTAGCGGGAGTGGGGAGACCCAGTACTTC

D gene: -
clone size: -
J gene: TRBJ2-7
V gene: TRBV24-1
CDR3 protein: CATSDSLGQVPGRQYF
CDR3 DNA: TGTGCCACCAGTGATTCCCTTGGGCAGGTCCCCGGCAGGCAGTACTTC

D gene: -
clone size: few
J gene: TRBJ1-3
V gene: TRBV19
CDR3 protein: CASSIDTRTYF
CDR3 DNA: TGTGCCAGTAGTATCGACACGCGAACATATTTT